A selection of T cell receptor beta chains follows, all from one sample in a study of Graves' ophthalmopathy and Graves' hyperthyroidism. TCRdb redid the calling of the multiplex PCR reads with MiXCR, one entry per CDR3 protein. The data hold hundreds of thousands of distinct CDR3 sequences, with about two fifths observed a single time. Sequencing was carried out using peripheral blood. Source of these receptors: an adult man with Graves' ophthalmopathy. Each CDR3 is given with its conserved first and last residue.

v_gene: TRBV6-6
j_gene: TRBJ2-7
CDR3aa: CASSYSRGTYEQYF

v_gene: TRBV5-8
j_gene: TRBJ1-2
CDR3aa: CASSDNRGGYGYTF

v_gene: TRBV11-2
j_gene: TRBJ2-7
CDR3aa: CASSVPGTGRYEQYF

v_gene: TRBV6-7
j_gene: TRBJ2-7
CDR3aa: CASVTTGTEYYEQYF

v_gene: TRBV7-9
j_gene: TRBJ2-7
CDR3aa: CASSLGGFYEQYF

v_gene: TRBV10-3
j_gene: TRBJ1-3
CDR3aa: CATRAGDSSGNTIYF

v_gene: TRBV4-1
j_gene: TRBJ2-7
CDR3aa: CASRNPGQGAYEQYF

v_gene: TRBV7-9
j_gene: TRBJ1-5
CDR3aa: CASSLGQGGSNQPQHF

v_gene: TRBV7-3
j_gene: TRBJ2-2
CDR3aa: CASSLQSGGNTGELFF

v_gene: TRBV7-9
j_gene: TRBJ2-7
CDR3aa: CASSQERAGVYEQYF

v_gene: TRBV13
j_gene: TRBJ1-2
CDR3aa: CASSFSGGRDGYTF

v_gene: TRBV19
j_gene: TRBJ2-7
CDR3aa: CASASRRTGSYEQYF

v_gene: TRBV7-3
j_gene: TRBJ2-2
CDR3aa: CASSPRREGTGELFF

v_gene: TRBV10-2
j_gene: TRBJ2-7
CDR3aa: CASSERETYEQYF

v_gene: TRBV2
j_gene: NA
CDR3aa: CASSGTTNHNEQFF

v_gene: TRBV29-1
j_gene: TRBJ2-5
CDR3aa: CSCRREFEETQYF

v_gene: TRBV7-9
j_gene: TRBJ1-6
CDR3aa: CASSHEGNSPLHF

v_gene: TRBV4-1
j_gene: TRBJ2-7
CDR3aa: CASSQVGQGGEQYF

v_gene: TRBV19
j_gene: TRBJ1-6
CDR3aa: CASSIQANSPLHF

v_gene: TRBV10-3
j_gene: TRBJ2-5
CDR3aa: CAIGERGAETQYF

v_gene: TRBV10-3
j_gene: TRBJ1-5
CDR3aa: CASSAGVEQPQHF

v_gene: TRBV6-2/TRBV6-3
j_gene: TRBJ1-2
CDR3aa: CASVKTGAYGYTF

v_gene: TRBV19
j_gene: TRBJ1-1
CDR3aa: CASSSTSGSSTEAFF

v_gene: TRBV6-5
j_gene: TRBJ2-7
CDR3aa: CASSDLYEQYF

v_gene: TRBV24-1
j_gene: TRBJ1-2
CDR3aa: CATRRQGSYTF

v_gene: TRBV9
j_gene: TRBJ1-1
CDR3aa: CASRGRDTEAFF

v_gene: TRBV10-2
j_gene: TRBJ1-1
CDR3aa: CASSEEGSTEAFF

v_gene: TRBV25-1
j_gene: TRBJ1-4
CDR3aa: CASSLAPPYRDEKLFF

v_gene: TRBV10-3
j_gene: TRBJ2-1
CDR3aa: CAIRGDYNYNEQFF

v_gene: TRBV4-2
j_gene: TRBJ2-5
CDR3aa: CASRQEGWGNQETQYF

v_gene: TRBV7-3
j_gene: TRBJ2-7
CDR3aa: CASSFTGTHYEQYF

v_gene: TRBV4-1
j_gene: TRBJ1-1
CDR3aa: CASSQAAGRNEAFF

v_gene: TRBV6-5
j_gene: TRBJ2-7
CDR3aa: CASSPRQYEGQYF

v_gene: TRBV20-1
j_gene: TRBJ2-5
CDR3aa: CSAWTTTQETQYF

v_gene: TRBV12-3/TRBV12-4
j_gene: TRBJ2-2
CDR3aa: CASSFGTRQHTGELFF

v_gene: TRBV19
j_gene: TRBJ1-2
CDR3aa: CASSIIGVNYGYTF

v_gene: TRBV9
j_gene: TRBJ1-6
CDR3aa: CASSGSGRTYNSPLHF

v_gene: TRBV20-1
j_gene: TRBJ2-7
CDR3aa: CSAPTGGTYEQYF